Detailed here is one T cell receptor (beta chain). The data originate from a study of blood T cell repertoires in COVID-19. Study as a whole: Collection of acute and convalescent COVID-19 samples took place in the United States, Italy and Spain. Sources were T cells, B-cell-depleted T cells, or PBMCs; the material itself was cDNA or gDNA.

Original processing notes: Reference gene primer amplification yielded estimated nucleated cell counts. Sequencing was performed with immunoSEQ multiplex PCR; in TCRdb, only in-frame clones are kept and a portion is missing. The V and J calls and clone size were taken over from that table, and D and trimming were inferred from the DNA. The sample records 100,000 or so clones, roughly 80% being singletons. Looked up from germline, CDR1 is MDHEN and CDR2 is SYDVKM. Trimming cost V 3 bases and J 0 bases, with 11 bases left between them. The CDR3 sequence is 15 residues long. The sample was peripheral blood. This rearrangement joins TRBV28 to TRBJ1-1, with D unresolved. This TCR was sampled from a human donor in a cohort sampled during active COVID-19. The CDR3 nucleotides are TGTGCCAGCAGTTTCGCGGGATCCATGAACACTGAAGCTTTCTTT. It yields the protein CASSFAGSMNTEAFF.